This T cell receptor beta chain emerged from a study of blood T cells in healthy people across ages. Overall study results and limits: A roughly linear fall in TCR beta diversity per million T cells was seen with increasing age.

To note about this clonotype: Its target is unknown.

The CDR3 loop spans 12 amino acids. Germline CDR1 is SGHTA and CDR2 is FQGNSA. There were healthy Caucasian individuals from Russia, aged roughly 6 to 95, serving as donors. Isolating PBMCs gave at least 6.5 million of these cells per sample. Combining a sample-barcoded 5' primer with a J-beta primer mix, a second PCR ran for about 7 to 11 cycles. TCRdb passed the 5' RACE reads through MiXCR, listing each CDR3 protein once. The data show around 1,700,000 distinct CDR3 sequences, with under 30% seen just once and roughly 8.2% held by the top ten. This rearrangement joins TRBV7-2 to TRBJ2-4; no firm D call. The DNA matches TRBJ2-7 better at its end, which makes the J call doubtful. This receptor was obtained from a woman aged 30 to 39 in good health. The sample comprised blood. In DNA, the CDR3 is TGTGCCAGCAGCTCCCCGCCGGCCGAGCAGTACTTC. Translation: CASSSPPAEQYF.